Below, one T cell receptor (beta chain) is given with its context. The entry originates in a study of OX40 agonist ivuxolimab in advanced cancers. Deletions cut 0 bases from V and 7 bases from J, with 16 bases between. CDR1 and CDR2 (germline): SGDLS, YYNGEE. This CDR3 comprises 16 residues. Clones were read by immunoSEQ multiplex PCR, and TCRdb kept only the in-frame ones, dropping some. This sample has about 55,000 clones; about 86% occur once, and the top ten carry roughly 12%. The chain combines TRBV9 with TRBJ1-4; a weak D match, TRBD1 (5 bases). This specimen consisted of CD4+ or CD8+ T cells sorted from blood, obtained in a trial of the OX40 agonist ivuxolimab. This clonotype was sampled from an adult with an advanced solid tumor such as melanoma, head and neck, liver or kidney cancer. Here the CDR3 reads CASSVEPGLGGEKLFF. CDR3 DNA sequence: TGTGCCAGCAGCGTAGAGCCGGGCCTTGGGGGTGAAAAACTGTTTTTT.